This T cell receptor (beta chain) was observed in a study of post-analysis software for immune sequencing data (dated by TCRdb to 2013 to 2016). Background for the entire study: Relapsing-remitting, secondary progressive and progressive-relapsing multiple sclerosis were recorded as disease courses, and subtype annotation was lacking for some patients. The patient repertoires were set against 11 previously published healthy control repertoires from donors whose ages ranged from about 6 to 25 years. A subset of samples was prepared in parallel using single-end sample barcoding, then pooled and co-amplified after Illumina adapter ligation. Study-wide findings and limitations: Strong co-clustering of samples prepared in the same batch was shown by direct clustering with F measure, prompting a batch-effect correction. Significantly higher frequencies in patients than in controls were found for roughly 5 TRBV segments, including TRBV5-6, TRBV5-1 and TRBV20-1. The control group was slightly older than the multiple sclerosis patient group. Normalized Chao1 diversity was significantly lower in multiple sclerosis patients than controls, suggesting substantial peripheral T-cell clonal expansion.

Cut back by 6 bases and 7 bases, the V and J ends lie 15 bases apart. CDR1 is given as SQVTM and CDR2 as ANQGSEA, both from the germline V gene. Counted from cysteine to phenylalanine, this CDR3 has 12 amino acids. Kept here is only the CDR3 DNA, which spans 36 bases and is read in frame from base 1. Comments on this clonotype: Its antigen is currently not known. No qualities accompany the bases; no much larger clone lies one base away.

To demonstrate the VDJtools post-analysis software, TCR beta repertoires were profiled from the peripheral blood of more than 10 young patients with multiple sclerosis. Multiple sclerosis patients were children and adolescents aged about 6 to 16 years. Libraries were prepared through PCR. The instrument was an Illumina HiSeq 2500. To reduce PCR and sequencing biases, unique molecular identifiers were built into the TCR beta cDNA libraries. Per 1 to 10 million input T cells, some 500,000 cDNA molecules were obtained, such that each molecule approximated one T cell. Patient libraries were prepared and sequenced with the same protocol used for the earlier healthy control dataset. Within a given batch, samples were prepared together, multiplexed and sequenced on the same HiSeq lane. The source study handled its data this way. Raw barcoded reads were processed with MIGEC, discarding single-read molecular identifier groups before consensus assembly and CDR3 extraction. VDJtools was used for post-analysis of the clonotype tables, and diversity was normalized by down-sampling every dataset to the size of the smallest sample. Repertoire overlap clustering matched CDR3 amino acid but not nucleotide sequences to correct batch-related cross-sample contamination. Starting from the raw public reads, TCRdb applied fastp trimming at Q25, assembled clones with MiXCR and retained in-frame beta chains. When rows share a CDR3 protein, they turn into one entry using the most common DNA and genes. The V and J calls reflect TCRdb's pipeline rather than the authors' work. Counted in this sample were about 540,000 distinct CDR3 sequences; around a third of them appeared once. The top ten clonotypes cover approximately 5.4% of the sample.

The rearrangement joined TRBV29-1 to TRBJ1-2; TRBD1 is perhaps the D gene, given 6 matching bases. The clonotype comes from a girl younger than 18 with multiple sclerosis. Sequencing was done on a sample of blood. The encoded CDR3 is CSVPQEGGGYTF. The nucleotides read TGCAGCGTCCCCCAAGAGGGGGGTGGCTACACCTTC.